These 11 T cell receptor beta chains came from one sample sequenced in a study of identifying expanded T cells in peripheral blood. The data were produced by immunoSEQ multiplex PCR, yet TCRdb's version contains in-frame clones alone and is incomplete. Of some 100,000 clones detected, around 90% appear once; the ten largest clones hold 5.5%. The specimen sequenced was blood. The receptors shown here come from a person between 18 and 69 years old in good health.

The CDR3 region is CSARNSYEQYF. The CDR3 DNA is TGCAGTGCTAGAAACTCCTACGAGCAGTACTTC. The chain uses TRBV20-1 and TRBJ2-7; D not resolved. With 2 bases removed from V and 0 bases from J, the gap between germline ends came to 2 bases. From germline, CDR1 is DFQATT and CDR2 SNEGSKA (reference sequence). The CDR3 totals 11 residues.

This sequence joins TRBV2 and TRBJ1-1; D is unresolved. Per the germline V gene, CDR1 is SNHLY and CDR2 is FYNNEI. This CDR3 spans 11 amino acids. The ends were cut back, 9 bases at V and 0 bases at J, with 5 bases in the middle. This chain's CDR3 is CASQLNTEAFF. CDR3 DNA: TGTGCCAGTCAACTGAACACTGAAGCTTTCTTT.

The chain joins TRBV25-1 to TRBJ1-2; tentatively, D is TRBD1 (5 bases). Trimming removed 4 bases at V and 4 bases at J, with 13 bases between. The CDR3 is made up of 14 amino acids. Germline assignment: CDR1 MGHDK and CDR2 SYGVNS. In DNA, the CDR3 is TGTGCCAGCAGTGTCCCCGACAGTTCCTATGGCTACACCTTC. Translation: CASSVPDSSYGYTF.

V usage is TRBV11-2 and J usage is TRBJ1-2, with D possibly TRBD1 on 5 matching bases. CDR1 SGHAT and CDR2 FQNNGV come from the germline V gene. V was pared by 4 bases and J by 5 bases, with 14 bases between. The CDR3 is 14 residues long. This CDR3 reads CASSSTGPAYGYTF. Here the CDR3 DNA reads TGTGCCAGCAGCTCCACGGGACCGGCATATGGCTACACCTTC.

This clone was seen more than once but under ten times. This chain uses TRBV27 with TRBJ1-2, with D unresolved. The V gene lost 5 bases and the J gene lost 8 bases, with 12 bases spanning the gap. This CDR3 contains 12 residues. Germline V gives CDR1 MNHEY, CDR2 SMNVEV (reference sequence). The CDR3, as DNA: TGTGCCAGCAGTCGGGCAGAGTGGGGCTACACCTTC. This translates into CASSRAEWGYTF.

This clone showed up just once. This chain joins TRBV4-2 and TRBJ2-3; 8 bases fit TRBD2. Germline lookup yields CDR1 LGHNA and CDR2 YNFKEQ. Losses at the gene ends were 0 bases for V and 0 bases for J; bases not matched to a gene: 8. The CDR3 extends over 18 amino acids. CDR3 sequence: CASSQELAGGTSTDTQYF. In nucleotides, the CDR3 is TGTGCCAGCAGCCAAGAGTTGGCGGGGGGTACTAGCACAGATACGCAGTATTTT.

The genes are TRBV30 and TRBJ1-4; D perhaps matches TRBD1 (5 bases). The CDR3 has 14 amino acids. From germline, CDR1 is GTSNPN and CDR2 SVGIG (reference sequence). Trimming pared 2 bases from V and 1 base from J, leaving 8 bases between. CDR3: CAWSRGVTNEKLFF. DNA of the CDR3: TGTGCCTGGAGTCGGGGGGTAACTAATGAAAAACTGTTTTTT.

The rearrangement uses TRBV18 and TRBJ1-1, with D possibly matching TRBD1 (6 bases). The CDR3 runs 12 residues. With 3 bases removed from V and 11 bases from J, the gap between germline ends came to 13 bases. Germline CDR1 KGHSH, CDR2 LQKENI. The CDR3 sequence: CASSPPTGEAFF. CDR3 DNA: TGTGCCAGCTCACCCCCGACAGGAGAGGCTTTCTTT.

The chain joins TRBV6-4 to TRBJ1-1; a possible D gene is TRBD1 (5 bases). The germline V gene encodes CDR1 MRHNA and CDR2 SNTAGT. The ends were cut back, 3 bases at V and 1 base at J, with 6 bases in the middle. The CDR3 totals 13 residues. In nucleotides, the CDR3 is TGTGCCAGCAGTGAGCAGGGGAACACTGAAGCTTTCTTT. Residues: CASSEQGNTEAFF.

The CDR3 region is CASSLVGVSYEAFF. The CDR3 DNA reads TGCGCCAGCAGCTTGGTAGGGGTCAGTTATGAAGCTTTCTTT. This sequence joins TRBV5-1 and TRBJ1-1; a weak D match, TRBD1 (5 bases). This CDR3 contains 14 residues. Germline loops: CDR1 SGHRS, CDR2 YFSETQ. V lost 0 bases, J lost 7 bases, and 13 bases lay in between.

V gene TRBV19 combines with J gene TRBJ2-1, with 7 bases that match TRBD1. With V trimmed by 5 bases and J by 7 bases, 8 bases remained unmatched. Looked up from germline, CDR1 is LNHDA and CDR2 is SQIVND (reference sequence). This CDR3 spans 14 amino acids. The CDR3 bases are TGTGCCAGTAGTGCTCGACAGGGTCCGAATGAGCAGTTCTTC. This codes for CASSARQGPNEQFF.